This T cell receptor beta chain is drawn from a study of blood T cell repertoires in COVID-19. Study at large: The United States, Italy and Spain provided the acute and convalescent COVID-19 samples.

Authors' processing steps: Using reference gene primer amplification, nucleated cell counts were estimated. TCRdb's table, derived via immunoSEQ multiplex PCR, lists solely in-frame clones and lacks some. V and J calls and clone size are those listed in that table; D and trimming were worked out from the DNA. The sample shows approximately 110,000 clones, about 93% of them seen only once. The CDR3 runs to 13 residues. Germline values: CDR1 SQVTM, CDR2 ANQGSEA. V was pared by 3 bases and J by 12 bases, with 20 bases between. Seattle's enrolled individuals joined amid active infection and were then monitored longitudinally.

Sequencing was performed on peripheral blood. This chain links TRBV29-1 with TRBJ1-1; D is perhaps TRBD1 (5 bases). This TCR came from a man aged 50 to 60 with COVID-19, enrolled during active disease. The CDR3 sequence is CSVESVAGDVTFF. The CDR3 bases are TGCAGCGTTGAGTCAGTTGCGGGGGATGTAACTTTCTTT.